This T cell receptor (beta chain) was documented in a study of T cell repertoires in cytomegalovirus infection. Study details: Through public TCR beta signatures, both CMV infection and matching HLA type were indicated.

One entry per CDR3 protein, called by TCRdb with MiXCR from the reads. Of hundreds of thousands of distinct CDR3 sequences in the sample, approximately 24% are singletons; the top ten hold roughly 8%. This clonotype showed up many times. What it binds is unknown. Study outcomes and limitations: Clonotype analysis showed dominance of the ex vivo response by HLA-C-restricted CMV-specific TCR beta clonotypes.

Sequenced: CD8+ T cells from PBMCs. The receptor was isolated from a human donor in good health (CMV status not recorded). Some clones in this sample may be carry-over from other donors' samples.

The CDR3 coding sequence is TGCAGTGCTAGAGACCTCAAGCGCTCCTACAATGAGCAGTTCTTC. It translates to CSARDLKRSYNEQFF. V and J are TRBV20-1 and TRBJ2-1; D uncertain. The CDR3 is 15 residues long. CDR1 DFQATT and CDR2 SNEGSKA come from the germline V gene (reference sequence). The ends were cut back, 0 bases at V and 0 bases at J, with 9 bases in the middle.